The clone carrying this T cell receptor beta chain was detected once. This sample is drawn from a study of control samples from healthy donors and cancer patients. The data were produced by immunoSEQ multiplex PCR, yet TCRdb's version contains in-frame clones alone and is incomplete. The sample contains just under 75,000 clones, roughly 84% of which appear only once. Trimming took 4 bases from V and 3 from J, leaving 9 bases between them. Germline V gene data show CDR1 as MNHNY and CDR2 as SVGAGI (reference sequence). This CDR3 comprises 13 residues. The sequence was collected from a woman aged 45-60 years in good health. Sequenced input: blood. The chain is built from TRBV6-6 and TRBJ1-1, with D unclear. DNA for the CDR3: TGTGCCAGCAGTTCTCACACCGACACTGAAGCTTTCTTT. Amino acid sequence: CASSSHTDTEAFF.